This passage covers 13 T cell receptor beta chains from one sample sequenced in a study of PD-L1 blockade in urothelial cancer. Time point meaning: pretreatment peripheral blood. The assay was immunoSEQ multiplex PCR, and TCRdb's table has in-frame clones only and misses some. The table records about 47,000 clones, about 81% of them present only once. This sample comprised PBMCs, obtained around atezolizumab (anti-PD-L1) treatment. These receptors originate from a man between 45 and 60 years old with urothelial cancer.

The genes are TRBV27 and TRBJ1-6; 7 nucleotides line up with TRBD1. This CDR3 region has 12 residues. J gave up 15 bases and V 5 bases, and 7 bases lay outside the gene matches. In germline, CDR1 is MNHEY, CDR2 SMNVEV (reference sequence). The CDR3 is CASSPTSGGLHF. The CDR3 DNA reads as TGTGCCAGCAGTCCTACATCAGGGGGCCTCCACTTT.

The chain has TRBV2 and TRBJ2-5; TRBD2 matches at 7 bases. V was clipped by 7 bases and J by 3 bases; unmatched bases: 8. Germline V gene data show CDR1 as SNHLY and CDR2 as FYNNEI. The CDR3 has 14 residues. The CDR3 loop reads CASTSGGRKETQYF. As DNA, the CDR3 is TGTGCCAGCACCTCGGGCGGGAGAAAAGAGACCCAGTACTTC.

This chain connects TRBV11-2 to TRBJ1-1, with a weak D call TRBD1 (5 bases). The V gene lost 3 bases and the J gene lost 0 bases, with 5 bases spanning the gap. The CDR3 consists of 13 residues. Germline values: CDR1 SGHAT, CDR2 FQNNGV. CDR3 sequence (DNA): TGTGCCAGCAGCTTGACAGTGAACACTGAAGCTTTCTTT. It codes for CASSLTVNTEAFF. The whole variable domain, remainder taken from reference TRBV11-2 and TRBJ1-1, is EAGVAQSPRYKIIEKRQSVAFWCNPISGHATLYWYQQILGQGPKLLIQFQNNGVVDDSQLPKDRFSAERLKGVDSTLKIQPAKLEDSAVYLCASSLTVNTEAFFGQGTRLTVV.

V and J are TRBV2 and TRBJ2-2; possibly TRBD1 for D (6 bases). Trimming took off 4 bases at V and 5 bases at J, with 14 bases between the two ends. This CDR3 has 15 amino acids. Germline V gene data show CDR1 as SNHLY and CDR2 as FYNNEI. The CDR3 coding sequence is TGTGCCAGCAGTGTGGGCCAGGGGATAACCGGGGAGCTGTTTTTT. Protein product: CASSVGQGITGELFF.

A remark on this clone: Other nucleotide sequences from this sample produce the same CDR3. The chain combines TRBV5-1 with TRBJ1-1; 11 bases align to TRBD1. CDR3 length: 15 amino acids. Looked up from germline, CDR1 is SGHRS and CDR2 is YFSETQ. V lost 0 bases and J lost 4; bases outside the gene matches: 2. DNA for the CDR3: TGCGCCAGCAGCTTGGGAGGGACAGGGGGCACTGAAGCTTTCTTT. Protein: CASSLGGTGGTEAFF.

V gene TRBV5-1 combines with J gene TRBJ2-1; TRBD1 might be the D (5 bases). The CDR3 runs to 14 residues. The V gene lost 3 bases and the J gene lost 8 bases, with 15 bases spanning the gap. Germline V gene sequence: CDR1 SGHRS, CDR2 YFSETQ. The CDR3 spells CASSSPPGLDEQFF. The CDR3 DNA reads TGCGCCAGCAGCTCTCCTCCAGGGTTAGATGAGCAGTTCTTC.

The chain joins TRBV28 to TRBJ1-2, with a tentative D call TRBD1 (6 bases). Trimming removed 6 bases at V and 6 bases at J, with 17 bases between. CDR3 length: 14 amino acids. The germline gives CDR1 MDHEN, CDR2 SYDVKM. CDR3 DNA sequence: TGTGCCAGCAGGCCAGGGGTGAGACCCCATGGCTACACCTTC. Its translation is CASRPGVRPHGYTF.

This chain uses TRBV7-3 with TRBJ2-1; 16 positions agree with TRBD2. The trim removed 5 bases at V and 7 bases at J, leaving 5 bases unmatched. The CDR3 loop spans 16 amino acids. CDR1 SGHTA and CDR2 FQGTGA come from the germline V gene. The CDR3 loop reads CASSPPGLAGGNEQFF. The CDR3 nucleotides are TGTGCCAGCAGCCCCCCGGGACTAGCGGGAGGGAATGAGCAGTTCTTC.

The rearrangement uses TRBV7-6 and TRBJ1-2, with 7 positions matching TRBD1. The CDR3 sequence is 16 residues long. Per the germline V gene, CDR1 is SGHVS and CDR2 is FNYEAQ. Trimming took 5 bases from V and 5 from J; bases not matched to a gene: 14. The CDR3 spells CASSPRGGADGYGYTF. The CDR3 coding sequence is TGTGCCAGCAGCCCACGAGGGGGCGCAGATGGGTATGGCTACACCTTC.

The CDR3 here is CASSSDRVSTEAFF. CDR3 DNA sequence: TGTGCCAGTAGTAGTGACAGGGTGAGCACTGAAGCTTTCTTT. The V and J genes are TRBV19 and TRBJ1-1, with 7 bases matching TRBD1. The CDR3 totals 14 residues. Per germline, CDR1 LNHDA and CDR2 SQIVND (reference sequence). The trim removed 4 bases at V and 4 bases at J, leaving 6 bases unmatched.

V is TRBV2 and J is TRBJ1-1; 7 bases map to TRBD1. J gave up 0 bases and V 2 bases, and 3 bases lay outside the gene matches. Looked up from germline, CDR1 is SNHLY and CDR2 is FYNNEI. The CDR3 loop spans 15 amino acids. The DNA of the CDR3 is TGTGCCAGCAGTGAATGGGACAGCCTGAACACTGAAGCTTTCTTT. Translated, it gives CASSEWDSLNTEAFF.

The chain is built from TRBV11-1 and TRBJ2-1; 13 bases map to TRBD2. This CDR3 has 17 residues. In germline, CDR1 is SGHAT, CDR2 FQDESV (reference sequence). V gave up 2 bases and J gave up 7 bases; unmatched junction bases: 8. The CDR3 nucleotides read TGTGCCAGCAGCTTACTCCGACTAGCGGGGGGAGGGAATGAGCAGTTCTTC. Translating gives CASSLLRLAGGGNEQFF.

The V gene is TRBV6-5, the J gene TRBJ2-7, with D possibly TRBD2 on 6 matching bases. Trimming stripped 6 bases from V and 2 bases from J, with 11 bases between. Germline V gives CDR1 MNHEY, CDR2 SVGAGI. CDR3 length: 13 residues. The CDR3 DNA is TGTGCCAGCAGCCGAGGGACTGCCTACGAGCAGTACTTC. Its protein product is CASSRGTAYEQYF.